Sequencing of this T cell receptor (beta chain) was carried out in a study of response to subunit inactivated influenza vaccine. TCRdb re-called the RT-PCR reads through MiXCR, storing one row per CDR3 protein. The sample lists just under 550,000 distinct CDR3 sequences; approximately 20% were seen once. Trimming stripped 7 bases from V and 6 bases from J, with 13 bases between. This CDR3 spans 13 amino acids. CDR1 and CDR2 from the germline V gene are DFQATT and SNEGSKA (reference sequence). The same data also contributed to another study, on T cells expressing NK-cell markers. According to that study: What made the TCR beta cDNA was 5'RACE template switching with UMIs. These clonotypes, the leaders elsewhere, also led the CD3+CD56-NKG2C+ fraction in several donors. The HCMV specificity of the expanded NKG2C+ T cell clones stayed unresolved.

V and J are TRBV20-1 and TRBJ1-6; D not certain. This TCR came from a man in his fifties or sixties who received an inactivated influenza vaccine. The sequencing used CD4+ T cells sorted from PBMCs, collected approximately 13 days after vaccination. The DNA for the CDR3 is TGCAGTGTTCGGACGGAGTCTAATTCACCCCTCCACTTT. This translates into CSVRTESNSPLHF.